What follows describes a single T cell receptor beta chain. It has no known antigen specificity. Within one base of it there is no much larger clone, and no base qualities were kept. Libraries came from the immunoSEQ multiplex PCR assay. TCR beta CDR3 sequencing was performed on DNA from the cultured, isolated CD4+ T cells. The authors' pipeline ran thus. Non-productive TCR sequences were removed and reads were trimmed to the CDR3 region, keeping CDR3s of at least 7 amino acids. The MANAFEST web app was used to identify antigen-specific clonotypes by comparing expansion in peptide wells with expansion in reference cultures. To count as positive, a clone had to show expansion at FDR<0.05 compared with the reference and with all other wells, an odds ratio above 5, and a frequency above 0.1% in two replicate wells. Clonotypes significantly expanded in SARS-CoV-2 spike wells and in at least one common cold coronavirus spike condition were defined as cross-reactive. CDR3 similarity was assessed by Levenshtein distance with the stringdist R package, and unrooted trees were built with ape in R 3.6.1. As stored in TCRdb, this immuneACCESS dataset retains in-frame rearrangements with V and J assigned. A fraction of the clones does not appear; measured against another copy, unresolved V genes explain less than half of the discrepancy, and the remainder lacks a known reason. V and J calls and clone size are as listed in that table; D and trimming were resolved from the DNA. The sample contains around 45,000 clones, about 70% of them found a single time. Jointly, the top ten make up roughly 10% of the sample.

After 10 to 11 days of culture, CD4+ T cells were isolated with the EasySep CD4+ T cell isolation kit. Convalescent patients had PCR-confirmed SARS-CoV-2 infection between March and December 2020, before Alpha, Beta and Delta variants emerged in the United States. Half of the culture medium was replaced with fresh IL-2-containing medium on days 3 and 7. Unless noted otherwise, every peptide stimulation condition was cultured in triplicate wells. Using Ficoll-Paque Plus gradient centrifugation, PBMC were separated from whole blood and then either used fresh or cryopreserved at -140C. The QIAamp micro DNA kit was used to extract genomic DNA from the cultured CD4+ T cells. The data belong to a study of vaccination effects on CD4 cells after COVID-19 (dated by TCRdb to 2021 to 2024). About the full investigation: The ViraFEST assay stimulated PBMC with viral peptide pools and then used TCR sequencing to identify antigen-specific CD4+ T cell clonotypes by expansion. In a couple of convalescent patients, pre-vaccine samples were collected 16 days and one week ahead of the first dose, 142 and 148 days after COVID-19 diagnosis. Cultures from other donors in the study were sequenced with the Oncomine TCR Beta short-read assay on an Illumina iSeq 100. A total of over nine COVID-19 convalescent patients and several SARS-CoV-2-naive healthy vaccine recipients were included in the full study. The study compared SARS-CoV-2 spike-specific CD4+ TCR repertoires before and after mRNA vaccination in COVID-19 convalescent patients and infection-naive vaccine recipients. Participants received two doses of either the BNT162b2 or the mRNA-1273 mRNA SARS-CoV-2 vaccine. Some 2.2 million PBMC per well were cultured in IMDM with about 4.6% human AB serum, about 9.4 IU/ml IL-2 and gentamicin, plus 10 ug/ml peptides. Overall results and qualifications from the work: The study was limited by a small number of convalescent patients and lacked early post-infection timepoints. At late post-vaccination timepoints, both infection-induced and vaccine-induced clones showed marked clonal contraction, consistent with waning T cell responses. For convalescent patients, new clones induced by the vaccine made up most of the post-vaccine spike-reactive repertoire, and these new clones were largely distinct from the clones induced by infection.

The germline V gene (reference sequence) sets CDR1 to SEHNR and CDR2 to FQNEAQ. The CDR3 covers 14 residues, taking in both the cysteine and the phenylalanine. The entry retains the CDR3 DNA only, 42 bases that are in frame from base 1. V is reduced by 1 base and J by 4 bases, leaving a spacing of 9 bases between them. The rearranged segments are TRBV7-9 and TRBJ2-3, with TRBD2 perhaps the D gene, on 6 matching bases. The clonotype was recovered from a human donor who had a prior SARS-CoV-2 infection. Specimen: CD4+ T cells from PBMCs cultured without peptide, collected before COVID-19 vaccination. In nucleotide form, the sequence is TGTGCCAGCAGCTTAGTCGGGAGTCCAGATACGCAGTATTTT. It encodes CASSLVGSPDTQYF.